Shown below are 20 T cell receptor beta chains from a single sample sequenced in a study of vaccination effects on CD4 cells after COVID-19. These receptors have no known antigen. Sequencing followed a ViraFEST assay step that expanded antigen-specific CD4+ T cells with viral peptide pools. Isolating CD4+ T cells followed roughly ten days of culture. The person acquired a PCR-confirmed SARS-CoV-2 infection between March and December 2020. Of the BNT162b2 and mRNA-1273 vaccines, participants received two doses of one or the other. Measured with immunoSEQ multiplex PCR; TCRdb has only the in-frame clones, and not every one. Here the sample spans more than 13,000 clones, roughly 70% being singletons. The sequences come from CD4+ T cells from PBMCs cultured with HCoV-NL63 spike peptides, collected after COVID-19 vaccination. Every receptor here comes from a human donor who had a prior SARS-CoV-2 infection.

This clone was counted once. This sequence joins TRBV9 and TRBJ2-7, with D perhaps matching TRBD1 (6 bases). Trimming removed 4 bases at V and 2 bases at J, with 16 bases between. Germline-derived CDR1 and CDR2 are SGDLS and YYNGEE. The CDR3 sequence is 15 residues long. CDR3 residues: CASSQTGIGTYEQYF. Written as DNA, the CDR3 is TGTGCCAGCAGCCAAACAGGGATCGGGACCTACGAGCAGTACTTC. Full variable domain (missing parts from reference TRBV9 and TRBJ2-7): DSGVTQTPKHLITATGQRVTLRCSPRSGDLSVYWYQQSLDQGLQFLIQYYNGEERAKGNILERFSAQQFPDLHSELNLSSLELGDSALYFCASSQTGIGTYEQYFGPGTRLTVT.

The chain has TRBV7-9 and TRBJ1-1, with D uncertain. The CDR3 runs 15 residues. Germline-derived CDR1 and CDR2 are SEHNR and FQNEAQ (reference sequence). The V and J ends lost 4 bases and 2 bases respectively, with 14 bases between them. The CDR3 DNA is TGTGCCAGCAGCTCACACATCGGATCTAACACTGAAGCTTTCTTT. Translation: CASSSHIGSNTEAFF.

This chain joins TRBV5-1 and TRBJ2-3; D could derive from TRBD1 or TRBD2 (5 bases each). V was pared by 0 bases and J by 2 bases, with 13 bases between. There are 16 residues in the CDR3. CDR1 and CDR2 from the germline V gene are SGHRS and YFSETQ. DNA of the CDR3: TGCGCCAGCAGCTTGGTCCGGGGCGGAGCCACAGATACGCAGTATTTT. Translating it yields CASSLVRGGATDTQYF.

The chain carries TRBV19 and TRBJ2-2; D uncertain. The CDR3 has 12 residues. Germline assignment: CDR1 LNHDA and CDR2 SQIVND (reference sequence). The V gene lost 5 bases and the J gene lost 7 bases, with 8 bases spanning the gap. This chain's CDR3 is CASSRADGELFF. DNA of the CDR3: TGTGCCAGTAGTCGCGCTGACGGGGAGCTGTTTTTT.

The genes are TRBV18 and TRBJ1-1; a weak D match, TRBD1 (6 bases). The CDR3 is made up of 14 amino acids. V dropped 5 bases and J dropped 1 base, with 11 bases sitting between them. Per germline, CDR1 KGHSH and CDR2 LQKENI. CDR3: CASSALQGNTEAFF. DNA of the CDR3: TGTGCCAGCTCAGCGTTACAGGGGAACACTGAAGCTTTCTTT.

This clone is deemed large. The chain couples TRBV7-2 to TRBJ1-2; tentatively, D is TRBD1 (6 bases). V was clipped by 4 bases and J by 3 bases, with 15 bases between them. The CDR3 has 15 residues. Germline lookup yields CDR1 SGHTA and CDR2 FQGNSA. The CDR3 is CASSSGVYMHYGYTF. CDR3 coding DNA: TGTGCCAGCAGCTCAGGGGTTTATATGCACTATGGCTACACCTTC.

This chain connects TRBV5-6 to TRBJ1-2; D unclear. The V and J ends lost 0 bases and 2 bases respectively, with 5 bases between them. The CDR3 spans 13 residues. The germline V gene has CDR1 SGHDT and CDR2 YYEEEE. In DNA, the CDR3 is TGTGCCAGCAGCTTGGTTACCAACTATGGCTACACCTTC. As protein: CASSLVTNYGYTF.

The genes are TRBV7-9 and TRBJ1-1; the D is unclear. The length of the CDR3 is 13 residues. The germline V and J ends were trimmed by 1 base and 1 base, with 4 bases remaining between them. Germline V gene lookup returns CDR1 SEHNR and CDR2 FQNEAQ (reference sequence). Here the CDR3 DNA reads TGTGCCAGCAGCTTAGAAGGGAACACTGAAGCTTTCTTT. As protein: CASSLEGNTEAFF. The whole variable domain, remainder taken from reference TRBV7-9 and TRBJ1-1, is DTGVSQNPRHKITKRGQNVTFRCDPISEHNRLYWYRQTLGQGPEFLTYFQNEAQLEKSRLLSDRFSAERPKGSFSTLEIQRTEQGDSAMYLCASSLEGNTEAFFGQGTRLTVV.

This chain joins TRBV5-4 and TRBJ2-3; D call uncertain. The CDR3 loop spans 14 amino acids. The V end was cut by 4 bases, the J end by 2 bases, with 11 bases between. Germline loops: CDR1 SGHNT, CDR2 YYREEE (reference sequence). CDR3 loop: CASSLIGFTDTQYF. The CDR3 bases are TGTGCCAGCAGCCTGATTGGGTTCACAGATACGCAGTATTTT.

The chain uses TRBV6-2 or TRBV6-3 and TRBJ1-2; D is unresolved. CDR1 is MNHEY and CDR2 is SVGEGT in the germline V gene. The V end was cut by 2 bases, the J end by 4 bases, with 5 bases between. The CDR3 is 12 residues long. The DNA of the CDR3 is TGTGCCAGCAGTTACGCAGCCTATGGCTACACCTTC. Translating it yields CASSYAAYGYTF.

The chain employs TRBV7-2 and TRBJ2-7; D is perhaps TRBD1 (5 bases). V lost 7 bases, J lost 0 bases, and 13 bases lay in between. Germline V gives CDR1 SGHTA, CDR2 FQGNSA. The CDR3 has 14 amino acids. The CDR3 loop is CASTSAGNSYEQYF. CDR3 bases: TGTGCCAGCACCTCGGCAGGGAACTCCTACGAGCAGTACTTC.

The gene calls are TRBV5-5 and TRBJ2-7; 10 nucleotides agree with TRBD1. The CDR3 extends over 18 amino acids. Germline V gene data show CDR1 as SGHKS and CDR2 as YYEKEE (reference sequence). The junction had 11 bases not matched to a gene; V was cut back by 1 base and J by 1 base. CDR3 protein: CASSLLFFRDRGSYEQYF. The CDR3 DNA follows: TGTGCCAGCAGCTTGTTGTTTTTTAGGGACAGGGGTTCCTACGAGCAGTACTTC.

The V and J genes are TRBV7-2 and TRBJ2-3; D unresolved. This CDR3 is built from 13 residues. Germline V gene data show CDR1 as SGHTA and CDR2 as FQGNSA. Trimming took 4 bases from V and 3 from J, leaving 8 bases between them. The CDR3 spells CASSSRFTDTQYF. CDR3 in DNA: TGTGCCAGCAGCTCTAGGTTTACAGATACGCAGTATTTT.

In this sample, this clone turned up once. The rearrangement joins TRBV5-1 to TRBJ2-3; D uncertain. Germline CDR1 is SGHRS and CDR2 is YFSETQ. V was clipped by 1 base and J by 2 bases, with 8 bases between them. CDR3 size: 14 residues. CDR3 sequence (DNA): TGCGCCAGCAGCTTGACTGCGTCCACAGATACGCAGTATTTT. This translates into CASSLTASTDTQYF. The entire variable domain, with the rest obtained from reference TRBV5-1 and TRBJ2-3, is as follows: KAGVTQTPRYLIKTRGQQVTLSCSPISGHRSVSWYQQTPGQGLQFLFEYFSETQRNKGNFPGRFSGRQFSNSRSEMNVSTLELGDSALYLCASSLTASTDTQYFGPGTRLTVL.

The chain's CDR3 is CASSQVVLAGGPEQFF. CDR3 bases: TGTGCCAGCAGCCAAGTTGTACTAGCGGGGGGGCCAGAGCAGTTCTTC. The J gene is TRBJ2-1, the V gene TRBV3-1 (or the pseudogene TRBV3-2); TRBD2 matches 13 bases. Germline loops: CDR1 LGHDT, CDR2 YNNKEL (reference sequence). The CDR3 contains 16 residues. J gave up 10 bases and V 1 base, and 7 bases lay outside the gene matches.

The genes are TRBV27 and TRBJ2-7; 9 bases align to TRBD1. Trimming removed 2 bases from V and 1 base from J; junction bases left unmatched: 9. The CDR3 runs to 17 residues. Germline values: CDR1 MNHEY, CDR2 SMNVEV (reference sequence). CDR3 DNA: TGTGCCAGCAGTTTAAGGGCCGCACAGGGGGCATCCTACGAGCAGTACTTC. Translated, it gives CASSLRAAQGASYEQYF.

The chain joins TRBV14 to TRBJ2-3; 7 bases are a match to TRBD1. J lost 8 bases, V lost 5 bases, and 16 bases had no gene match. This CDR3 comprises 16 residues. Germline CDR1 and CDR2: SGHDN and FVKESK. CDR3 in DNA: TGTGCCAGCAGCTTCCGACAGGGAAAGGGATATGTTACGCAGTATTTT. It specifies CASSFRQGKGYVTQYF.

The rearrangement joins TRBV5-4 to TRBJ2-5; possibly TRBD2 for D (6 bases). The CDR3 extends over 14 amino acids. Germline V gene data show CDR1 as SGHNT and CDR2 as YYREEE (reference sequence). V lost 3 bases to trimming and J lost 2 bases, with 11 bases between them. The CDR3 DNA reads TGTGCCAGCAGCTCTAGACTAGAACAAGAGACCCAGTACTTC. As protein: CASSSRLEQETQYF.

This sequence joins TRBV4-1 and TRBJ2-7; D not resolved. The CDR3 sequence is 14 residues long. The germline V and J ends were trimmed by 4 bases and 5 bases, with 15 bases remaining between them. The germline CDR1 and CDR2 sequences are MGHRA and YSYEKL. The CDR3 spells CASSPGFQRHEQYF. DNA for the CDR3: TGCGCCAGCAGCCCGGGCTTTCAGAGACACGAGCAGTACTTC.

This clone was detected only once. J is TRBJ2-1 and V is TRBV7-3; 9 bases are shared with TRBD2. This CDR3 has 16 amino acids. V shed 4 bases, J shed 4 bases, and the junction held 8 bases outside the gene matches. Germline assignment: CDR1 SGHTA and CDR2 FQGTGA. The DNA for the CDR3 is TGTGCCAGCAGCTACTCCAGCGGGGGGCCTTACAATGAGCAGTTCTTC. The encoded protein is CASSYSSGGPYNEQFF.